The 3 T cell receptor beta chains below were found in one sample sequenced in a study of PD-1 blockade in classical Hodgkin lymphoma. There was relapse after autologous stem cell transplantation in every patient, and there was variation in brentuximab vedotin exposure. The method was immunoSEQ multiplex PCR; TCRdb's version includes in-frame clones alone and lacks a portion of them. The table includes 25,000 to 35,000 clones, 70% to 75% detected once. The source material was peripheral blood mononuclear cells (PBMCs), sampled before the second cycle of nivolumab. Receptors were obtained from a human donor with classical Hodgkin lymphoma.

V usage is TRBV7-8 and J usage is TRBJ1-1; 9 bases line up with TRBD1. With V trimmed by 2 bases and J by 1 base, 8 bases remained unmatched. This CDR3 is built from 17 residues. Germline assignment: CDR1 SGHVS and CDR2 FQNEAQ. The CDR3 protein is CASSLWSGQGKNTEAFF. The CDR3 bases are TGTGCCAGCAGCTTATGGAGCGGACAGGGGAAGAACACTGAAGCTTTCTTT. Looking up the rest from reference TRBV7-8 and TRBJ1-1 gives the full variable domain: GAGVSQSPRYKVAKRGQDVALRCDPISGHVSLFWYQQALGQGPEFLTYFQNEAQLDKSGLPSDRFFAERPEGSVSTLKIQRTQQEDSAVYLCASSLWSGQGKNTEAFFGQGTRLTVV.

The chain has TRBV4-1 and TRBJ1-1; perhaps TRBD1 as D (5 bases). V was shortened by 1 base and J by 7 bases, with 10 bases between the two germline ends. CDR1 and CDR2 from the germline V gene are MGHRA and YSYEKL. This CDR3 contains 13 residues. The DNA of the CDR3 is TGCGCCAGCAGCCAAGGGTTGGGGCTTGAAGCTTTCTTT. Its protein is CASSQGLGLEAFF.

The J gene is TRBJ1-4, the V gene TRBV25-1; D may be TRBD1 (5 bases). CDR3 length: 15 residues. Germline loops: CDR1 MGHDK, CDR2 SYGVNS. The V end lost 2 bases, the J end lost 8 bases, and 15 bases lay between the germline ends. CDR3 coding DNA: TGTGCCAGCAGTGAAGGGTCGGGGGAGGGAGAAAAACTGTTTTTT. Amino acids: CASSEGSGEGEKLFF.